The 22 T cell receptor beta chains below all came from one sample that was sequenced in a study of T-cell memory formation after mild COVID-19. TCRdb re-derived calls from the 5' RACE reads in MiXCR, one entry per CDR3 protein. The repertoire consists of 560,000 or so distinct CDR3 sequences, with 17% occurring once and the leading ten covering 8.1%. What was sequenced was PBMCs or a T cell subset sorted from them (not recorded which). These receptors were obtained from an adult woman who had mild COVID-19 (a few samples of this study predate the infection). Cell type and time point are not known.

V and J are TRBV9 and TRBJ2-3; D remains ambiguous. Germline V gene sequence: CDR1 SGDLS, CDR2 YYNGEE. This CDR3 has 14 residues. The V end was cut by 4 bases, the J end by 1 base, with 10 bases between. The chain's CDR3 is CASSPDGGTDTQYF. The CDR3 DNA follows: TGTGCCAGCAGCCCTGATGGGGGCACAGATACGCAGTATTTT. Based on the CDR3 plus reference TRBV9 and TRBJ2-3, the full variable domain is DSGVTQTPKHLITATGQRVTLRCSPRSGDLSVYWYQQSLDQGLQFLIQYYNGEERAKGNILERFSAQQFPDLHSELNLSSLELGDSALYFCASSPDGGTDTQYFGPGTRLTVL.

CDR3 in amino acids: CASSYMADRVIGYNSPLHF. CDR3 in DNA: TGTGCCAGCAGTTACATGGCTGACAGGGTAATCGGGTATAATTCACCCCTCCACTTT. The V and J genes are TRBV6-6 and TRBJ1-6, with 7 bases aligning to TRBD1. The germline V gene encodes CDR1 MNHNY and CDR2 SVGAGI (reference sequence). Trimming at V came to 2 bases and at J to 4 bases, leaving 14 bases not matched to a gene. This CDR3 is built from 19 residues.

This clonotype was detected only a few times. The CDR3 DNA follows: TGTGCCAGCTCACCACTCAGCGCGGGGGGGACCTACGAGCAGTACTTC. It translates to CASSPLSAGGTYEQYF. The chain links TRBV18 to TRBJ2-7, with 9 positions matching TRBD2. The V and J ends lost 1 base and 2 bases, in that order; junction bases with no gene match: 6. The CDR3 contains 16 residues. Germline V gene sequence: CDR1 KGHSH, CDR2 LQKENI. The full variable domain, rest sourced from reference TRBV18 and TRBJ2-7, is NAGVMQNPRHLVRRRGQEARLRCSPMKGHSHVYWYRQLPEEGLKFMVYLQKENIIDESGMPKERFSAEFPKEGPSILRIQQVVRGDSAAYFCASSPLSAGGTYEQYFGPGTRLTVT.

This chain uses TRBV18 with TRBJ2-3, with 11 bases identical to TRBD2. The CDR3 contains 18 residues. From germline, CDR1 is KGHSH and CDR2 LQKENI. Trimming at V came to 1 base and at J to 2 bases, leaving 8 bases not matched to a gene. CDR3 nucleotide sequence: TGTGCCAGCTCACCACTCCCCGTACTAGCGGGAGACACAGATACGCAGTATTTT. Its translation: CASSPLPVLAGDTDTQYF.

This clonotype was detected a few times. V and J are TRBV4-2 and TRBJ2-7; D is unresolved. V gave up 1 base and J gave up 5 bases, with 12 bases separating them. This CDR3 is built from 14 residues. CDR1 and CDR2 (germline): LGHNA, YNFKEQ. CDR3 sequence reads: CASSQAGPTDEQYF. The CDR3 nucleotides are TGTGCCAGCAGCCAAGCGGGTCCCACCGACGAGCAGTACTTC.

This rearrangement joins TRBV25-1 to TRBJ2-6, with TRBD2 identical over 7 bases. Trimming took 2 bases from V and 0 from J; bases not matched to a gene: 4. The CDR3 totals 17 residues. The germline V gene encodes CDR1 MGHDK and CDR2 SYGVNS. Written as DNA, the CDR3 is TGTGCCAGCAGTGAACGCGGGAGTCCCTCTGGGGCCAACGTCCTGACTTTC. Translation gives CASSERGSPSGANVLTF.

This chain uses TRBV7-9 with TRBJ2-5; 9 positions match TRBD1. V shed 2 bases, J shed 4 bases, and the junction held 5 bases outside the gene matches. CDR3 size: 15 residues. Germline CDR1 is SEHNR and CDR2 is FQNEAQ (reference sequence). The CDR3 region is CASSLRDRVIETQYF. The CDR3 nucleotides read TGTGCCAGCAGCTTACGGGACAGGGTAATAGAGACCCAGTACTTC.

The V call is TRBV29-1, the J call TRBJ1-1; no reliable D call. Germline V CDR1 and CDR2: SQVTM, ANQGSEA. V lost 6 bases to trimming and J lost 8 bases, with 10 bases between them. This CDR3 comprises 10 residues. CDR3 DNA sequence: TGCAGCGTCCGAGTGGCAGAAGCTTTCTTT. This codes for CSVRVAEAFF.

Only a few counts were recorded for this clonotype. The chain employs TRBV12-3 or TRBV12-4 and TRBJ2-5; unclear D gene. The CDR3 loop spans 13 amino acids. Trimming shortened V by 7 bases and J by 4 bases, and 13 bases separated the two germline ends. CDR3 residues: CASMGPGSETQYF. The CDR3 coding sequence is TGTGCCAGCATGGGCCCGGGTTCAGAGACCCAGTACTTC.

Notes on this clonotype: Germline is not matched at one junction end, which may reflect a read error. J is TRBJ2-1 and V is TRBV7-7; 10 bases map to TRBD2. CDR1 and CDR2 from the germline V gene are SSHAT and FNYEAQ (reference sequence). This CDR3 spans 20 amino acids. The CDR3 DNA is TGTGCTAGCAGCTTAGGCGGGGGATACCGGGGACTAGCGTTTCTCGATGAGCAGTTCTTC. Encoded protein: CASSLGGGYRGLAFLDEQFF.

This clonotype was seen a few times. V usage is TRBV18 and J usage is TRBJ2-1; tentative D call: TRBD2 (5 bases). The CDR3 contains 18 residues. Germline V CDR1 and CDR2: KGHSH, LQKENI. Trimming shortened V by 2 bases and J by 0 bases, and 17 bases separated the two germline ends. CDR3 nucleotides: TGTGCCAGCTCACCAAGCAGCAGCGGTCCAAGCTCCTACAATGAGCAGTTCTTC. Amino acid sequence: CASSPSSSGPSSYNEQFF.

This clonotype has a handful of counts. This chain links TRBV7-2 with TRBJ2-3, with TRBD2 as a possible D gene (5 bases). V lost 2 bases to trimming and J lost 1 base, with 10 bases between them. Looked up from germline, CDR1 is SGHTA and CDR2 is FQGNSA. This CDR3 has 15 amino acids. Written as DNA, the CDR3 is TGTGCCAGCAGCTTAATTTTCGGGGGCACAGATACGCAGTATTTT. Its protein is CASSLIFGGTDTQYF.

This rearrangement joins TRBV7-2 to TRBJ1-4, with D uncertain. The length of the CDR3 is 14 residues. The V end was cut by 3 bases, the J end by 0 bases, with 5 bases between. The germline CDR1 and CDR2 sequences are SGHTA and FQGNSA. The CDR3 region is CASSLGPTNEKLFF. CDR3 nucleotide sequence: TGTGCCAGCAGCTTGGGTCCAACTAATGAAAAACTGTTTTTT.

The chain joins TRBV4-1 to TRBJ2-7; 15 bases line up with TRBD2. The V gene end was trimmed by 1 base and the J gene end by 7 bases; junction bases not matched to a gene: 8. Germline CDR1 reads MGHRA; CDR2 reads YSYEKL. This CDR3 comprises 17 residues. The CDR3 loop is CASSQGMGTSGRREQYF. The CDR3 DNA reads as TGCGCCAGCAGCCAAGGAATGGGGACTAGCGGGAGGAGGGAGCAGTACTTC.

V usage is TRBV15 and J usage is TRBJ2-1; 13 bases agree with TRBD2. Germline values: CDR1 LNHNV, CDR2 YYDKDF (reference sequence). The V segment lost 1 base and the J segment 8 bases; nucleotides outside the gene matches: 5. CDR3 length: 16 residues. CDR3 region: CATSRGTSGSFDEQFF. CDR3 in DNA: TGTGCCACCAGCAGAGGGACTAGCGGGAGTTTCGATGAGCAGTTCTTC. Based on the CDR3 plus reference TRBV15 and TRBJ2-1, the full variable domain is DAMVIQNPRYQVTQFGKPVTLSCSQTLNHNVMYWYQQKSSQAPKLLFHYYDKDFNNEADTPDNFQSRRPNTSFCFLDIRSPGLGDTAMYLCATSRGTSGSFDEQFFGPGTRLTVL.

V gene TRBV24-1 combines with J gene TRBJ2-2; TRBD1 agrees at 9 bases. The CDR3 is made up of 17 amino acids. Germline CDR1 reads KGHDR; CDR2 reads SFDVKD. With V trimmed by 3 bases and J by 7 bases, 11 bases remained unmatched. CDR3 region: CATSDPGTGQWDGELFF. CDR3 in DNA: TGTGCCACCAGTGATCCCGGGACAGGGCAGTGGGACGGGGAGCTGTTTTTT.

This chain links TRBV12-3 or TRBV12-4 with TRBJ2-5, with D maybe TRBD2 (5 bases). V was pared by 6 bases and J by 0 bases, with 11 bases between. The CDR3 covers 14 residues. The CDR3: CASRLPGNQETQYF. In DNA, the CDR3 is TGTGCCAGCAGACTCCCGGGAAACCAAGAGACCCAGTACTTC.

The genes are TRBV4-2 and TRBJ1-5; the match to TRBD1 covers 10 bases. Germline CDR1 is LGHNA and CDR2 is YNFKEQ. The ends lost 3 bases at V and 5 bases at J; junction bases unmatched: 10. CDR3 size: 17 residues. Here the CDR3 reads CASSQGQGIDAYQPQHF. CDR3 bases: TGTGCCAGCAGCCAGGGACAGGGGATTGACGCCTATCAGCCCCAGCATTTT.

The genes are TRBV29-1 and TRBJ2-3, with 7 positions matching TRBD1. This CDR3 comprises 15 residues. Germline values: CDR1 SQVTM, CDR2 ANQGSEA. Trimming cost V 0 bases and J 3 bases; bases outside gene matches: 6. CDR3 nucleotide sequence: TGCAGCGTTGAAGATCGGGGACAGCTAACAGATACGCAGTATTTT. As protein: CSVEDRGQLTDTQYF.

This clonotype occurred a few times. The chain uses TRBV12-3 or TRBV12-4 and TRBJ2-2; TRBD1 matches at 8 bases. The CDR3 sequence is 14 residues long. Trimming removed 5 bases from V and 6 bases from J; junction bases left unmatched: 5. The CDR3: CASSLQGGAGELFF. The DNA of the CDR3 is TGTGCCAGCAGTCTACAGGGGGGCGCCGGGGAGCTGTTTTTT.

This rearrangement joins TRBV6-2 or TRBV6-3 to TRBJ2-1; TRBD2 agrees at 8 bases. Per the germline V gene, CDR1 is MNHEY and CDR2 is SVGEGT. V was pared by 8 bases and J by 13 bases, with 10 bases of the junction left unmatched. The CDR3 runs to 12 residues. In DNA form, the CDR3 reads TGTGCCAGCTCTAGCGGGTGGCATGGCCAGTTCTTC. It encodes CASSSGWHGQFF.

In this sample, this clonotype turned up a few times. The chain joins TRBV12-3 or TRBV12-4 to TRBJ2-7; 7 bases align to TRBD1. With 3 bases clipped from V and 5 bases from J, the junction kept 7 bases outside the gene matches. This CDR3 has 14 residues. CDR3 in DNA: TGTGCCAGCAGTTTTCCAGGGGGTAGGCACGAGCAGTACTTC. This sequence encodes CASSFPGGRHEQYF.